This T cell receptor (beta chain) was captured by sequencing in a study of beta chain features in type 1 diabetes (dated by TCRdb to the late 2010s). Some background on the complete study: Mean age, gender distribution, total cell number and subset yield were not different between patients and healthy donors. Across all samples, roughly 110,000,000 sorted cells were examined, and cell number per subset correlated strongly with RNA yield. In the study, TCRB repertoires of sorted circulating CD4+ T cell subsets from recently diagnosed type 1 diabetes patients were compared with those of matched healthy donors. Whereas all 28 donors provided naive and central memory subsets, regulatory and stem cell-like memory subsets were isolated from just 8 patients and about 8 healthy donors.

Including the terminal cysteine and phenylalanine, the CDR3 comprises 16 residues. CDR3 DNA only is kept here, 48 bases in frame from base 1. The germline V gene supplies CDR1 ENHRY and CDR2 SYGVKD. After removal of 6 bases from V and 5 bases from J, the junction retains 12 bases not matched to a gene. There are a few counts of this clone. Its antigen remains unidentified. No much larger clonotype is one base removed from it; base qualities were not supplied. Here is what the overall study found, with its caveats: In all four CD4+ subsets, TCRB CDR3 length was moderately but significantly shorter in type 1 diabetes patients. Shorter templates might be favored by PCR, yet because patient and control samples were amplified and corrected together, any such skew would affect both groups equally. Because cDNA was sequenced instead of genomic DNA, activated cells with high expression could be over-represented, although the groups did not differ in activation or CD3 levels. Fewer insertions and more nucleotide deletions at VDJ recombination sites were observed in patients with type 1 diabetes, implying thymic rearrangement abnormalities. Only small numbers of individuals were included in the HLA sub-analyses, which left unresolved whether HLA type had any influence on TCRB rearrangement. The naive, central memory and regulatory TCRB repertoires appeared to resemble one another more closely among patients than among healthy donors.

The entire isolated RNA was reverse transcribed using the High Capacity cDNA Reverse Transcription Kit, and thus expressed TCRB transcripts were sequenced. Deep immunoSEQ sequencing was performed on naive, central memory and regulatory T cell samples, with an average of about 3.57 million total reads per sample. Sorted cells were lysed in RLT buffer, and RNA was extracted using DNase-treated RNeasy Micro or Mini kits according to cell number. To prevent cross-contamination, every cell subset was processed on its own, while patient and healthy donor samples were processed together. TCRB sequences were amplified from cDNA with the immunoSEQ multiplex PCR, producing 87-bp fragments spanning the CDR3 region. Sequencing of the amplicons was done on the Illumina HiSeq platform. Concerning the study's data processing: Synthetic template baselines were used to correct PCR bias computationally, reads within Hamming distance 2 were collapsed together, and singletons that could not be merged were discarded. By aligning reads against IMGT, V, D and J genes, CDR3 length, and insertions or deletions at six rearrangement sites were assigned. Clonotype counts were normalized to sorted cell number within each subset before computing true diversity and Gini coefficients with the tcR R package. The overlap coefficient, calculated on TCRB nucleotide sequences, was used to quantify repertoire sharing. Out-of-frame TCRB sequences from naive cells were analyzed as a proxy for the pre-selection repertoire. TCRdb mirrors the immuneACCESS table, restricted to in-frame sequences. Some clones are absent from its copies; in checked studies, under half trace to an unresolved V gene, and the reason for the others is unknown. V and J calls and clone size follow that table, whereas D and trimming were derived from the DNA. Across this sample there are more than 550,000 clones, with about 14% seen only once. 0.035% to 0.045% of the sample lies in the top ten.

From each donor, a single peripheral blood sample of about 120 mL on average was drawn into heparinised tubes. A BD FACSAria II and a panel including CD45RO, CCR7, CD25, CD127, CD95 and CD27 were used to sort naive, central memory, regulatory and stem cell-like memory CD4+ T cells. Purity was above 95% for every sorted population. PBMCs were separated immediately by Lymphoprep density gradient centrifugation and were stained directly, without being cultured. So that batch effects would be minimized, each experiment stained and sorted samples in pairs, pairing one healthy donor with one patient. This sequence originates from a man aged 18 to 30 with type 1 diabetes. The chain joins TRBV10-3 to TRBJ2-5; 10 bases in the middle match TRBD1. Sequencing input: naive CD4+ T cells from blood. The cell subset or site label, as the study defines it: true naive CD4+ T cells. The CDR3 protein is CAIRQTGGGSGETQYF. The DNA is as follows: TGTGCCATCAGACAGACAGGGGGCGGCTCCGGGGAGACCCAGTACTTC.